This T cell receptor beta chain originates from a study of blood T cell repertoires in COVID-19 (dated by TCRdb to 2020 to 2022). Background for the entire study: The collaborator samples originated in the United States, Italy and Spain and spanned the acute and convalescent phases of COVID-19. Samples came from the ongoing ImmuneRACE study (first 160 participants) plus 1,254 subjects from 6 global collaborators. HLA class I and class II types, where available, came from metadata supplied by the sample provider rather than from assay-based typing. A de-identified subject ID, COVID-19 status, age in years and sex were almost always included in the sample metadata. Subjects who had been exposed to COVID-19, were actively infected with it, or had recovered from it provided the deeply sampled blood TCRbeta repertoires that made up the dataset. The repertoires were released in a freely available public database meant as a resource for research on the immune response to SARS-CoV-2. The material from the prospective study consisted of cDNA or gDNA derived from T cells, B-cell-depleted T cells, or PBMCs.

Its CDR3 holds 17 amino acids, cysteine through phenylalanine. Only the CDR3 portion is preserved as DNA: 51 bases, with reading frame beginning at the first base. TCRbeta CDR3 regions were amplified from genomic DNA by means of the immunoSEQ Assay, a bias-controlled multiplex PCR. On the study's bioinformatics: The number of nucleated cells in each sample was estimated by amplification of reference gene primers within the assay. To quantify the absolute abundance of each unique TCRbeta CDR3 rearrangement, sequence reads were collapsed and filtered. For each sample, productive Simpson clonality was calculated as the square root of Simpson's diversity index over productive rearrangements. Imported from immuneACCESS, the table was reduced by TCRdb to in-frame sequences with V and J called. These copies leave out some clones; in studies compared against another copy, an unresolved V gene accounts for under half, and the cause of the remainder is not known. Clone size and V and J calls were adopted from that table, with D and trimming inferred from the DNA. This sample comprises about 180,000 clones, approximately 80% of them detected only once. Approximately 1.5% of the sample rests with the top ten.

What the authors observed across the whole study: The amount of clinical and demographic metadata varied by source and participant and was provided uncurated.

Collaborating institutions collected whole blood in K2EDTA tubes following their own protocols. For TCRbeta analysis, collaborators shipped samples as frozen whole blood, isolated PBMCs, or DNA extracted from either of those sample types. In this sample, this clone turned up a few times. Its antigen remains unidentified. No base-level quality is on record; no much larger clone is a single base apart. The sequence joins TRBV21-1 to TRBJ1-6; the table calls TRBD1, which could not be checked here. TRBV21-1 is reported as a pseudogene. The TCR comes from a human donor in a cohort sampled during active COVID-19. Material for sequencing was peripheral blood. The DNA sequence is TGTGCCAGCAGCAAGGAAAATTGTGGGCAGGTATTTCCCCCCCTCCACTTT. This translates into CASSKENCGQVFPPLHF.